This entry lists 31 T cell receptor beta chains sequenced from one sample in a study of blood T cell repertoires in COVID-19. Libraries were prepared by immunoSEQ multiplex PCR; TCRdb keeps only in-frame clonotypes and omits some of them. The table lists approximately 280,000 clones, around 89% of them singletons. Sequenced: peripheral blood. These receptors all come from a man aged 35 to 55 with acute or convalescent COVID-19.

CDR3 residues: CASSFDGLPYGYTF. CDR3 coding DNA: TGTGCCAGCAGCTTCGATGGACTCCCCTATGGCTACACCTTC. V gene TRBV5-5 combines with J gene TRBJ1-2; no clear D gene. The CDR3 consists of 14 residues. Germline CDR1 is SGHKS and CDR2 is YYEKEE (reference sequence). V shed 2 bases and J shed 4 bases, with 12 bases lying between them.

The chain has TRBV12-5 and TRBJ1-5, with D uncertain. V was pared by 6 bases and J by 8 bases, with 11 bases between. Germline V CDR1 and CDR2: LGHNT, FRNRAP. CDR3 length: 12 residues. CDR3 sequence: CASGVLEEPQHF. CDR3 nucleotides: TGTGCTAGTGGGGTCCTAGAGGAGCCCCAGCATTTT.

This rearrangement joins TRBV5-1 to TRBJ2-2; 10 nucleotides align to TRBD2. V was pared by 1 base and J by 5 bases, with 8 bases of the junction left unmatched. CDR3 length: 17 amino acids. Germline CDR1 is SGHRS and CDR2 is YFSETQ. Here the CDR3 DNA reads TGCGCCAGCAGCTTGCTCAGCGGGGGGGCGGCGACCGGGGAGCTGTTTTTT. Translated: CASSLLSGGAATGELFF.

V gene TRBV15 combines with J gene TRBJ2-3; no firm D call. V lost 0 bases, J lost 1 base, and 8 bases lay in between. Per germline, CDR1 LNHNV and CDR2 YYDKDF (reference sequence). The CDR3 is 15 amino acids. In DNA form, the CDR3 reads TGTGCCACCAGCAGAGATGGCGGTGGCACAGATACGCAGTATTTT. This encodes CATSRDGGGTDTQYF.

The V gene is TRBV6-6, the J gene TRBJ1-1; 11 positions match TRBD1. With 6 bases clipped from V and 10 bases from J, the junction kept 10 bases outside the gene matches. Germline loops: CDR1 MNHNY, CDR2 SVGAGI (reference sequence). CDR3 length: 14 amino acids. The CDR3 protein is CASSSGTGGGGAFF. The CDR3 DNA follows: TGTGCCAGCAGCTCCGGGACAGGGGGTGGTGGAGCTTTCTTT.

CDR3 sequence (DNA): TGCAGTGGGACAGTTGTACATGAGCAGTTCTTC. It yields the protein CSGTVVHEQFF. The chain uses TRBV20-1 and TRBJ2-1; possible D gene TRBD1, 6 bases. The V end was cut by 7 bases, the J end by 8 bases, with 12 bases between. The germline V gene encodes CDR1 DFQATT and CDR2 SNEGSKA (reference sequence). This CDR3 has 11 residues.

J is TRBJ2-7 and V is TRBV27, with no clear D. Germline CDR1 and CDR2: MNHEY and SMNVEV (reference sequence). V was cut by 5 bases and J by 0 bases, with 8 bases left in between. This CDR3 is 13 amino acids long. CDR3 in amino acids: CASSPSSSYEQYF. In nucleotides, the CDR3 is TGTGCCAGCAGTCCCTCGAGCTCCTACGAGCAGTACTTC.

In DNA, the CDR3 is TGTGCCAGCACCCGGGACTTGATGGAGACCCAGTACTTC. Residues: CASTRDLMETQYF. The rearrangement joins TRBV2 to TRBJ2-5; TRBD2 is a possible D gene (6 bases). The CDR3 has 13 amino acids. Germline CDR1 SNHLY, CDR2 FYNNEI. The ends were cut back, 7 bases at V and 5 bases at J, with 14 bases in the middle.

This sequence joins TRBV5-1 and TRBJ1-1, with 8 bases fitting TRBD1. CDR1 and CDR2 (germline): SGHRS, YFSETQ. Trimming at V came to 2 bases and at J to 1 base, leaving 4 bases not matched to a gene. The CDR3 has 15 residues. CDR3: CASSFTGTGNTEAFF. DNA for the CDR3: TGCGCCAGCAGCTTTACCGGGACAGGGAACACTGAAGCTTTCTTT. Drawing the rest from reference TRBV5-1 and TRBJ1-1, the complete variable domain is KAGVTQTPRYLIKTRGQQVTLSCSPISGHRSVSWYQQTPGQGLQFLFEYFSETQRNKGNFPGRFSGRQFSNSRSEMNVSTLELGDSALYLCASSFTGTGNTEAFFGQGTRLTVV.

The chain's CDR3 is CASGLAAGGYTEAFF. CDR3 in DNA: TGTGCTAGTGGTTTGGCCGCGGGGGGGTACACTGAAGCTTTCTTT. The chain uses TRBV12-5 and TRBJ1-1, with TRBD1 as a possible D gene (5 bases). Trimming stripped 1 base from V and 3 bases from J, with 12 bases between. This CDR3 has 15 residues. In germline, CDR1 is LGHNT, CDR2 FRNRAP.

The CDR3 bases are TGTGCCAGCAGCTTGAAAGGGGTCAGCACAGATACGCAGTATTTT. As protein: CASSLKGVSTDTQYF. This chain joins TRBV5-6 and TRBJ2-3; D perhaps matches TRBD1 (5 bases). The germline gives CDR1 SGHDT, CDR2 YYEEEE. The CDR3 covers 15 residues. V was clipped by 1 base and J by 0 bases, with 9 bases between them.

The V and J genes are TRBV29-1 and TRBJ1-4; D is possibly TRBD1 (5 bases). Germline CDR1 and CDR2: SQVTM and ANQGSEA. The V gene lost 7 bases and the J gene lost 2 bases, with 14 bases spanning the gap. This CDR3 contains 14 residues. The CDR3 coding sequence is TGCAGCGGCCGCGGGGGTCGGACTAATGAAAAACTGTTTTTT. It translates to CSGRGGRTNEKLFF.

In its sample, this clone was seen once. The chain employs TRBV4-2 and TRBJ1-2; D gene uncertain. V lost 5 bases to trimming and J lost 4 bases, with 17 bases between them. Per germline, CDR1 LGHNA and CDR2 YNFKEQ. The CDR3 sequence is 15 residues long. The CDR3 reads CASSLPGSNLYGYTF. CDR3 coding DNA: TGTGCCAGCAGCTTACCAGGCAGCAACCTCTATGGCTACACCTTC.

This clone was observed a few times. The CDR3 protein is CAISDTGKEPQHF. CDR3 coding DNA: TGTGCCATCAGTGATACAGGGAAGGAGCCCCAGCATTTT. This rearrangement joins TRBV10-3 to TRBJ1-5, with D perhaps matching TRBD1 (6 bases). CDR1 ENHRY and CDR2 SYGVKD come from the germline V gene. CDR3 length: 13 amino acids. V gave up 3 bases and J gave up 8 bases, with 11 bases separating them.

This clone was seen more than once but under ten times. The gene calls are TRBV6-5 and TRBJ2-1; possibly TRBD2 for D (6 bases). V lost 7 bases and J 4 bases, leaving 14 bases between the germline ends. The CDR3 has 14 residues. Per germline, CDR1 MNHEY and CDR2 SVGAGI. CDR3 sequence: CASKRMGGYNEQFF. CDR3 DNA sequence: TGTGCCAGCAAGAGAATGGGGGGATACAATGAGCAGTTCTTC.

V and J are TRBV29-1 and TRBJ1-1; D not certain. The V gene lost 4 bases and the J gene lost 6 bases, with 9 bases spanning the gap. The germline CDR1 and CDR2 sequences are SQVTM and ANQGSEA. The CDR3 is made up of 11 amino acids. This chain's CDR3 is CSVVSNAEAFF. The DNA for the CDR3 is TGCAGCGTTGTTAGTAACGCTGAAGCTTTCTTT.

This chain joins TRBV27 and TRBJ1-5, with a possible D match to TRBD1 (5 bases). The CDR3 consists of 16 residues. The ends were cut back, 3 bases at V and 1 base at J, with 13 bases in the middle. The germline gives CDR1 MNHEY, CDR2 SMNVEV (reference sequence). This CDR3 is CASSFPGNVSNQPQHF. Written as DNA, the CDR3 is TGTGCCAGCAGTTTTCCAGGGAATGTAAGCAATCAGCCCCAGCATTTT.

This clone was picked up a small number of times. V gene TRBV7-3 combines with J gene TRBJ2-2; 7 nucleotides agree with TRBD2. The V gene's germline CDR1 is SGHTA and CDR2 FQGTGA. The trim removed 5 bases at V and 3 bases at J, leaving 3 bases unmatched. There are 14 residues in the CDR3. The CDR3 DNA reads as TGTGCCAGCAGCCGGGGAGGGGACACCGGGGAGCTGTTTTTT. Translating gives CASSRGGDTGELFF.

The CDR3 nucleotides are TGTGCCAGCAGCGACGTGGGGTCGGTAGCGACAGATACGCAGTATTTT. This sequence encodes CASSDVGSVATDTQYF. The chain joins TRBV5-6 to TRBJ2-3, with D possibly matching TRBD2 (5 bases). The V end lost 4 bases, the J end lost 3 bases, and 18 bases lay between the germline ends. The CDR3 is 16 amino acids. The germline V gene encodes CDR1 SGHDT and CDR2 YYEEEE.

In nucleotides, the CDR3 is TGCGCCAGCAGCCTCGTCCCGGGACAGGGACCGAACACTGAAGCTTTCTTT. Its protein is CASSLVPGQGPNTEAFF. The chain uses TRBV4-1 and TRBJ1-1; 9 bases are shared with TRBD1. CDR3 length: 17 amino acids. Germline assignment: CDR1 MGHRA and CDR2 YSYEKL. V shed 4 bases, J shed 1 base, and the junction held 10 bases outside the gene matches.

This chain joins TRBV30 and TRBJ2-7; TRBD1 is a possible D gene (6 bases). The ends were cut back, 4 bases at V and 0 bases at J, with 10 bases in the middle. This CDR3 has 13 residues. Germline V CDR1 and CDR2: GTSNPN, SVGIG (reference sequence). CDR3 DNA sequence: TGTGCCTGGAAGGGGGATAGCTCCTACGAGCAGTACTTC. Residues: CAWKGDSSYEQYF.

CDR3 in DNA: TGTGCCACCAGTGAACCCGGGACAGACTTCTATGGCTACACCTTC. Translating gives CATSEPGTDFYGYTF. This sequence joins TRBV24-1 and TRBJ1-2, with 7 nucleotides matching TRBD1. Trimming cost V 4 bases and J 4 bases; bases outside gene matches: 8. The CDR3 is 15 residues long. CDR1 is KGHDR, CDR2 SFDVKD, per germline.

The chain has TRBV5-1 and TRBJ1-2; 9 bases are a match to TRBD1. The germline CDR1 and CDR2 sequences are SGHRS and YFSETQ. The junction had 6 bases not matched to a gene; V was cut back by 0 bases and J by 6 bases. This CDR3 is built from 15 residues. The CDR3 DNA is TGCGCCAGCAGCTTGGCGGGGACAGGGAGGGATGGCTACACCTTC. This gives the protein CASSLAGTGRDGYTF.

The gene calls are TRBV3-1 (or the pseudogene TRBV3-2) and TRBJ1-4; TRBD1 agrees at 8 bases. The V gene end was trimmed by 4 bases and the J gene end by 3 bases; junction bases not matched to a gene: 7. Per germline, CDR1 LGHDT and CDR2 YNNKEL (reference sequence). The CDR3 totals 16 residues. The CDR3 protein is CASSRPGQASNEKLFF. The DNA of the CDR3 is TGTGCCAGCAGCCGCCCGGGACAGGCATCTAATGAAAAACTGTTTTTT.

The J gene is TRBJ2-3, the V gene TRBV25-1; TRBD2 might be the D (6 bases). Trimming shortened V by 4 bases and J by 2 bases, and 13 bases separated the two germline ends. Germline CDR1 is MGHDK and CDR2 is SYGVNS. The CDR3 extends over 15 amino acids. In nucleotides, the CDR3 is TGTGCCAGCAGTGGTAGCCTAGCGAACACAGATACGCAGTATTTT. The encoded protein is CASSGSLANTDTQYF.

J is TRBJ1-2 and V is TRBV6-5; 9 bases line up with TRBD1. The V and J ends lost 10 bases and 3 bases, in that order; junction bases with no gene match: 12. Germline V gene lookup returns CDR1 MNHEY and CDR2 SVGAGI. The CDR3 length is 15 residues. The CDR3: CANMDRGMGDYGYTF. The CDR3 DNA is TGTGCCAACATGGACAGGGGTATGGGCGACTATGGCTACACCTTC.

The chain joins TRBV10-1 to TRBJ1-1; TRBD1 matches at 9 bases. J was trimmed by 3 bases and V by 4 bases; bases with no gene match: 0. In germline, CDR1 is WNHNN, CDR2 SYGVQD (reference sequence). The CDR3 loop spans 13 amino acids. CDR3 residues: CASSGTGDTEAFF. CDR3 coding DNA: TGCGCCAGCAGTGGGACAGGGGACACTGAAGCTTTCTTT.

This chain joins TRBV11-2 and TRBJ1-1; a possible D gene is TRBD1 (5 bases). There are 15 residues in the CDR3. Trimming removed 5 bases at V and 1 base at J, with 14 bases between. Germline CDR1 is SGHAT and CDR2 is FQNNGV. The CDR3 DNA is TGTGCCAGCAGCCCCACCGGGGGGGGGAACACTGAAGCTTTCTTT. Translated: CASSPTGGGNTEAFF.

The chain employs TRBV6-2 or TRBV6-3 and TRBJ2-7, with D possibly matching TRBD1 (5 bases). The CDR3 totals 13 residues. Germline V lookup: CDR1 MNHEY, CDR2 SVGEGT. Trimming pared 2 bases from V and 4 bases from J, leaving 9 bases between. CDR3 nucleotides: TGTGCCAGCAGTTACGACAGCACATACGAGCAGTACTTC. Amino acid sequence: CASSYDSTYEQYF.

The chain employs TRBV19 and TRBJ2-3; 9 positions agree with TRBD2. J gave up 6 bases and V 6 bases, and 7 bases lay outside the gene matches. From germline, CDR1 is LNHDA and CDR2 SQIVND (reference sequence). The CDR3 extends over 14 amino acids. As DNA, the CDR3 is TGTGCCAGTAGACCGACTAGCGGTCTCGATACGCAGTATTTT. The encoded protein is CASRPTSGLDTQYF.

The chain recombines TRBV6-5 with TRBJ1-2, with D tentatively TRBD1 (5 bases). Trimming took off 2 bases at V and 8 bases at J, with 9 bases between the two ends. In germline, CDR1 is MNHEY, CDR2 SVGAGI. The length of the CDR3 is 12 residues. In DNA form, the CDR3 reads TGTGCCAGCAGTTACGGGGGGGAAGGCTACACCTTC. Translating it yields CASSYGGEGYTF.